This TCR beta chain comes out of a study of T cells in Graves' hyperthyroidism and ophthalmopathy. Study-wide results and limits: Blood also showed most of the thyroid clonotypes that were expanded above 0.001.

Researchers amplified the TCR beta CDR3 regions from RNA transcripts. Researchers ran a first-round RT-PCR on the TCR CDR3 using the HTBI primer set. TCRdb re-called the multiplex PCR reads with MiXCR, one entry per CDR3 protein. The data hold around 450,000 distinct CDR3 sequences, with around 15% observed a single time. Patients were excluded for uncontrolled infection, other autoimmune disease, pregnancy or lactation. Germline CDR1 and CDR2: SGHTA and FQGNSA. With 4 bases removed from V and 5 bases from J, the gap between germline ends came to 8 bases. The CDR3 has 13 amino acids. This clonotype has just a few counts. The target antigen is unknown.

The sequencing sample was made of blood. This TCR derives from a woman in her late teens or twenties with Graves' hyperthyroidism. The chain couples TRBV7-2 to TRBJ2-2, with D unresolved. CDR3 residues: CASSSSRTGELFF. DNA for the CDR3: TGTGCCAGCAGCTCATCTAGAACCGGGGAGCTGTTTTTT.